Sequencing of this T cell receptor (beta chain) was carried out in a study of shared clonotypes between healthy human individuals. General study points: Clonotypes shared by all four donors outscored non-shared clonotypes in generation probability.

Points on this clone: The antigen is undetermined.

Produced via immunoSEQ multiplex PCR; TCRdb's table is partial and in-frame only. The sample carries roughly 2 million clones, roughly 94% recorded once. CD45RO-negative CD8 cells positively selected for CCR7 made up the naive population, which excluded terminally differentiated effector memory CD45RA+ cells. Sample: naive CD8+ T cells sorted from blood. The receptor's source is a man aged 18 to 30 in good health.

The CDR3 here is CASNSDGRSYEQYF. CDR3 in DNA: TGCGCCAGCAATAGCGACGGGAGGTCCTACGAGCAGTACTTC. The chain carries TRBV10-2 and TRBJ2-7; 7 nucleotides agree with TRBD2. V gave up 7 bases and J gave up 1 base; unmatched junction bases: 7. The CDR3 is 14 residues long. Germline lookup yields CDR1 WSHSY and CDR2 SAAADI.